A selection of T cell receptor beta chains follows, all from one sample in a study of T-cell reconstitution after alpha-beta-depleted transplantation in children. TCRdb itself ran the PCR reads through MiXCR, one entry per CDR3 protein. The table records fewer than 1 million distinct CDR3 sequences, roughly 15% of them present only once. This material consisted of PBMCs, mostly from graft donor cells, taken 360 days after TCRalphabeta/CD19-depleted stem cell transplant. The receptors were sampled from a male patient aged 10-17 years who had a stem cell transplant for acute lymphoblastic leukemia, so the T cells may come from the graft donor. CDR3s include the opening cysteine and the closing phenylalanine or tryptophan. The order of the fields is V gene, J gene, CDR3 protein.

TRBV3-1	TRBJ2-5	CASSLLGGPVQETQYF
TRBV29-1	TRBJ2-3	CSVHRTGATDTQYF
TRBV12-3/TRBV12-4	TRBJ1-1	CASSPEGRNTEAFF
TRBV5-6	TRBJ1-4	CASSLTGEEKLFF
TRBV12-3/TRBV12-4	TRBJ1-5	CASSPGTGGHQPQHF
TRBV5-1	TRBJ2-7	CASSKTGTMAAYEQYF
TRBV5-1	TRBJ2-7	CASSLDLGLAGEGNTYEQYF
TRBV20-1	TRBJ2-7	CSAQSGGGLLTYEQYF
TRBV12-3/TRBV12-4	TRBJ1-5	CASSPDSISNQPQHF
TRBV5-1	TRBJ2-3	CASSLARTGEEDTQYF
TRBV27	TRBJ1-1	CASSRFGEAFF
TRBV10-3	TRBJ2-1	CAIGGVDAGAYNEQFF
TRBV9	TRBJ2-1	CASSVVSSGSLNEQFF
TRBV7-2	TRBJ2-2	CASSLALVSTGELFF
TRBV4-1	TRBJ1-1	CASSQDRIEAFF
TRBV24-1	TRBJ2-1	CATSDLVGEQFF
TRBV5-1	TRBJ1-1	CASSLRTGSNTEAFF
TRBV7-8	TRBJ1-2	CASSSTWENYGYTF
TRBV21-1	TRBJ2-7	CASSKTSSTYEQYF
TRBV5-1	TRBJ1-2	CASSLSRSLSGYTF
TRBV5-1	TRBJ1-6	CASSSEHGQSNSPLHF
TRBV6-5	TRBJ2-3	CASSYRAGGADTQYF
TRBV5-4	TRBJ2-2	CASSWRQVSPGELFF
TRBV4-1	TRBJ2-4	CASSVNSGGSLAKNIQYF
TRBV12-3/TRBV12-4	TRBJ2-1	CASRERQGAGNEQFF
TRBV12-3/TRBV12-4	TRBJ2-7	CASWRGTAPYEQYF
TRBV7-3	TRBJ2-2	CASSLLSLAGGPGLGGELFF
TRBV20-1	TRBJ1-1	CSASPWHGPGTEAFF
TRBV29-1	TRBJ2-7	CSVRKDYEQYF
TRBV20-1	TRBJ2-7	CSAVTSGRIHSYEQYF
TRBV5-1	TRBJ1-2	CASSRRQGQHGYTF
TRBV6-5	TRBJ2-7	CASSYSPGLAGLEQYF
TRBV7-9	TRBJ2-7	CASSPLGIRYEQYF
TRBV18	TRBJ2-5	CASSPSAGGKTQYF
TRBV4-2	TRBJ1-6	CASSPLGQSSSYNSPLHF
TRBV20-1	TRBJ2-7	CSARVRQGGEYEQYF
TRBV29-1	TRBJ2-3	CSLVEAASGDTQYF
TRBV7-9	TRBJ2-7	CASSPSDRGPYEQYF
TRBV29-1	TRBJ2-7	CSVGLLDVRSSYEQYF
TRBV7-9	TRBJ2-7	CASSLDRQAYEQYF
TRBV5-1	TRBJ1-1	CASSPGQRKQEAFF
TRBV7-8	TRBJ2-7	CASSTSGTGTYEQYF
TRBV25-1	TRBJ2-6	CASSPDGGYPGANVLTF
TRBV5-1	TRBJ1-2	CASSLTVFGGYTF
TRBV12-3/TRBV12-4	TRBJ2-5	CASSSAFPGLANQETQYF
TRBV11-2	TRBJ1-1	CASSSPRGRTEAFF
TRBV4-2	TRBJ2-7	CASSQSGSRQYF
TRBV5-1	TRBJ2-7	CASSLELAVSSYEQYF
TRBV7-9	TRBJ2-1	CASEKTTSEYNEQFF
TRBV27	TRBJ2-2	CACSLRARLAGPNTGELFF